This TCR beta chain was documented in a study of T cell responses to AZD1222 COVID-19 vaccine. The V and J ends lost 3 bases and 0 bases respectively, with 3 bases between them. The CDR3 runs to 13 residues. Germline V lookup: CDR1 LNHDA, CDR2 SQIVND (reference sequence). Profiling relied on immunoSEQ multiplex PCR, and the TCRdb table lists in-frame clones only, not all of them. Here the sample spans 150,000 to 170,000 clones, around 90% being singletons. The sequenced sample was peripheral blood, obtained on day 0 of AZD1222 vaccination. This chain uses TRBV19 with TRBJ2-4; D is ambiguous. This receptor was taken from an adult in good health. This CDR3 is CASSIQAKNIQYF. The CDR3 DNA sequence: TGTGCCAGTAGTATTCAAGCCAAAAACATTCAGTACTTC.